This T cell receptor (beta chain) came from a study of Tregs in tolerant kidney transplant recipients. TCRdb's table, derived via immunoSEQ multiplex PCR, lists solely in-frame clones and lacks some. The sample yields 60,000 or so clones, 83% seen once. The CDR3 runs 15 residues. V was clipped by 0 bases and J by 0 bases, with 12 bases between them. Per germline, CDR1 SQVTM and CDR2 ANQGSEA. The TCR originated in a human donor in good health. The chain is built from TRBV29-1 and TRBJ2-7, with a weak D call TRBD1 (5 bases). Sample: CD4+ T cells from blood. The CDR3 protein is CSVEDRRTHSYEQYF. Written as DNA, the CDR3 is TGCAGCGTTGAAGATCGCAGGACACACTCCTACGAGCAGTACTTC.